The present TCR beta chain was sequenced within a study of blood T cell repertoires in COVID-19. Study information: Material from acute and convalescent COVID-19 was sourced from the United States, Italy and Spain. Sources were T cells, B-cell-depleted T cells, or PBMCs; the material itself was cDNA or gDNA.

CDR1 MGHRA and CDR2 YSYEKL come from the germline V gene. CDR3 length equals 17 residues. V was pared by 0 bases and J by 5 bases, with 16 bases between. In the authors' workflow: Using reference gene primer amplification, nucleated cell counts were estimated. Using immunoSEQ multiplex PCR, the repertoire was profiled, and TCRdb retains in-frame clones only, with some absent. V and J calls and clone size follow that table, whereas D and trimming were derived from the DNA. The sample contains roughly 190,000 clones, around 87% of which appear only once. The origin of this receptor is a woman older than 75 in a cohort sampled during active or convalescent COVID-19. The source material was peripheral blood. The chain has TRBV4-1 and TRBJ2-2, with D possibly matching TRBD2 (5 bases). In nucleotides, the CDR3 is TGCGCCAGCAGCCAAGATACGCCAGGTCGAGGGACCGGGGAGCTGTTTTTT. Its protein product is CASSQDTPGRGTGELFF.